One and the same sample provided the 10 T cell receptor beta chains below, sequenced in a study of T cell responses to AZD1222 COVID-19 vaccine. Sequenced by immunoSEQ multiplex PCR; TCRdb stores in-frame clones only, minus some. The table lists around 150,000 clones, around 90% of them singletons. The material was peripheral blood, obtained 28 days after the second AZD1222 dose. The receptors were sampled from an adult who received the AZD1222 COVID-19 vaccine.

The chain has TRBV5-8 and TRBJ1-5; maybe TRBD1 (6 bases). The germline gives CDR1 SGHTS, CDR2 YDEGEE. Trimming removed 2 bases from V and 7 bases from J, with 13 bases in between. CDR3 length: 14 residues. CDR3 residues: CASSFTGFMQPQHF. CDR3 nucleotide sequence: TGTGCCAGCAGCTTCACAGGGTTTATGCAGCCCCAGCATTTT.

This sequence joins TRBV27 and TRBJ1-2, with D uncertain. CDR3 length equals 13 residues. CDR1 is MNHEY and CDR2 is SMNVEV in the germline V gene (reference sequence). Trimming pared 9 bases from V and 0 bases from J, leaving 11 bases between. CDR3 sequence: CASRANANYGYTF. The DNA for the CDR3 is TGTGCCAGTAGGGCGAACGCTAACTATGGCTACACCTTC.

The chain couples TRBV2 to TRBJ1-2, with TRBD1 as a possible D gene (6 bases). Germline values: CDR1 SNHLY, CDR2 FYNNEI. The CDR3 loop spans 10 amino acids. The CDR3 DNA is TGTGCAGGGGGTGCCTATGGCTACACCTTC. Residues: CAGGAYGYTF.

J is TRBJ2-1 and V is TRBV7-2; 12 bases fit TRBD2. The CDR3 is 16 amino acids. Germline V gene sequence: CDR1 SGHTA, CDR2 FQGNSA. V lost 5 bases, J lost 6 bases, and 8 bases stayed unmatched. Written as DNA, the CDR3 is TGTGCCAGCAGCGGGGCCGGGACTAGCGGGTTCAATGAGCAGTTCTTC. Translated: CASSGAGTSGFNEQFF. Variable domain in full (rest from reference TRBV7-2 and TRBJ2-1): GAGVSQSPSNKVTEKGKDVELRCDPISGHTALYWYRQSLGQGLEFLIYFQGNSAPDKSGLPSDRFSAERTGGSVSTLTIQRTQQEDSAVYLCASSGAGTSGFNEQFFGPGTRLTVL.

This sequence joins TRBV9 and TRBJ2-1, with 7 bases identical to TRBD1. The CDR3 has 14 amino acids. Per germline, CDR1 SGDLS and CDR2 YYNGEE. The junction had 8 bases not matched to a gene; V was cut back by 3 bases and J by 8 bases. The CDR3 DNA reads TGTGCCAGCAGCGAGAGGGGAGACAGGGATGAGCAGTTCTTC. It specifies CASSERGDRDEQFF.

This chain links TRBV30 with TRBJ2-1; D might be TRBD2 (5 bases). The CDR3 is made up of 14 amino acids. Germline V gene lookup returns CDR1 GTSNPN and CDR2 SVGIG (reference sequence). CDR3 sequence: CASSRIPPGNEQFF. CDR3 coding DNA: TGTGCTTCGTCGAGGATCCCTCCGGGGAATGAGCAGTTCTTC.

The rearrangement joins TRBV28 to TRBJ1-5, with D maybe TRBD1 (5 bases). The CDR3 length is 13 residues. Trimming removed 8 bases at V and 4 bases at J, with 12 bases between. Germline V gene data show CDR1 as MDHEN and CDR2 as SYDVKM. This chain's CDR3 is CASGGRMNQPQHF. CDR3 in DNA: TGTGCCAGCGGGGGTCGGATGAATCAGCCCCAGCATTTT.

Remarks on this clone: One end of the junction fails to match germline, which may point to a read error. The CDR3 region has the DNA TGTGCCAGTACCCCAGGACAGGGAGAAGGAAAAATCATTCAGTACTTC. Translating gives CASTPGQGEGKIIQYF. The chain uses TRBV19 and TRBJ2-4, with 8 nucleotides matching TRBD1. Germline V lookup: CDR1 LNHDA, CDR2 SQIVND (reference sequence). This CDR3 region has 16 residues.

This clone was detected only a few times. The CDR3 coding sequence is TGTGCCAGCAGTTACCTAGCGGAGTACACCGGGGAGCTGTTTTTT. Translation gives CASSYLAEYTGELFF. This rearrangement joins TRBV2 to TRBJ2-2; 7 nucleotides agree with TRBD2. V lost 5 bases and J lost 3; bases outside the gene matches: 6. Germline CDR1 SNHLY, CDR2 FYNNEI. This CDR3 comprises 15 residues.

This sequence joins TRBV18 and TRBJ1-1; 7 bases agree with TRBD1. Trimming at V came to 0 bases and at J to 2 bases, leaving 6 bases not matched to a gene. This CDR3 has 16 residues. Germline V gene sequence: CDR1 KGHSH, CDR2 LQKENI. DNA of the CDR3: TGTGCCAGCTCACCACCTATTGGAGGGGGCAACACTGAAGCTTTCTTT. Translated, it gives CASSPPIGGGNTEAFF.